This TCR beta chain originates from a study of early T cells in non-severe SARS-CoV-2 infection. This clonotype has a handful of counts. TCRdb re-called the 5' RACE reads through MiXCR, storing one row per CDR3 protein. The sample lists approximately 71,000 distinct CDR3 sequences, 9.5% to 15% seen once, with less than 3.5% in the top ten. V lost 2 bases and J 0 bases, leaving 11 bases between the germline ends. This CDR3 is built from 17 residues. CDR1 and CDR2 (germline): SGHAT, FQNNGV. The origin of this receptor is an adult who was a healthcare worker with PCR-confirmed SARS-CoV-2 infection or an uninfected control (not recorded which). V and J are TRBV11-2 and TRBJ1-6; D is unresolved. The starting material was whole blood, obtained at baseline. The CDR3: CASSLRAGSSYNSPLHF. The CDR3 DNA follows: TGTGCCAGCAGCTTAAGAGCGGGGAGCTCCTATAATTCACCCCTCCACTTT.